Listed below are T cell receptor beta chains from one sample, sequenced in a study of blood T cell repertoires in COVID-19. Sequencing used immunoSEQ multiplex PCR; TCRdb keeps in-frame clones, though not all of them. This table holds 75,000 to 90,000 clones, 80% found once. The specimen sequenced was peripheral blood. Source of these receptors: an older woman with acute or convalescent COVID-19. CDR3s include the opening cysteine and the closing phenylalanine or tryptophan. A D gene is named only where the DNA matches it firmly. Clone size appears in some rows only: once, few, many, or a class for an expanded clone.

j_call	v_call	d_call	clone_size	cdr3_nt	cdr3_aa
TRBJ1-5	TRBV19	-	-	TGTGCCAGTAGTAACACCGGCAATCAGCCCCAGCATTTT	CASSNTGNQPQHF
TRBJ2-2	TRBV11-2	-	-	TGTGCCAGCAGCTTCCGTCCGGTAGACACCGGGGAGCTGTTTTTT	CASSFRPVDTGELFF
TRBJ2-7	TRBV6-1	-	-	TGTGCCAGCAGTGAAATAGTTCTCTACGAGCAGTACTTC	CASSEIVLYEQYF
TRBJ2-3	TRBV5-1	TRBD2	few	TGCGCCAGCAGCCTGCCCGTCGGGCTAGCGGGGAGCACAGATACGCAGTATTTT	CASSLPVGLAGSTDTQYF
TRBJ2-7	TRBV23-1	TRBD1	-	TGCGCCAGCGGGGCCGGGACAGGTAAGGGCGAGCAGTACTTC	CASGAGTGKGEQYF
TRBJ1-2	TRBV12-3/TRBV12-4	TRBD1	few	TGTGCCAGCAGTTTAAACAGGGGGTATGGCTACACCTTC	CASSLNRGYGYTF
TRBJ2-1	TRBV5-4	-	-	TGTGCCAGCAGCTTGGGACAACGCTACAATGAGCAGTTCTTC	CASSLGQRYNEQFF
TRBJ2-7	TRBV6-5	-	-	TGTGCCAGCAGTTATGGGGCTCCCTACGAGCAGTACTTC	CASSYGAPYEQYF
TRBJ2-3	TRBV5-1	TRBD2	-	TGCGCCAGCAGCATAACTAGCGGGGGCTACACAGATACGCAGTATTTT	CASSITSGGYTDTQYF
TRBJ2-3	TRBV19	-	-	TGTGCCAGTAGTATCGTCCAGAGCACAGATACGCAGTATTTT	CASSIVQSTDTQYF
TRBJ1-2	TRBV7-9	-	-	TGTGCCAGCAGCCCCAGGGTTAACTATGGCTACACCTTC	CASSPRVNYGYTF
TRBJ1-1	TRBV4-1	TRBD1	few	TGCGCCAGCAGCCAACGACAGGGGTCCAGCACTGAAGCTTTCTTT	CASSQRQGSSTEAFF
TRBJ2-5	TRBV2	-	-	TGTGCCAGCAGCGCCTCGACAGGAACGGAGACCCAGTACTTC	CASSASTGTETQYF
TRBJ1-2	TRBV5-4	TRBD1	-	TGTGCCAGCAGTCAACAGGGGTACTATGGCTACACCTTC	CASSQQGYYGYTF
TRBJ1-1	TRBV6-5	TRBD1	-	TGTGCCAGCAGCCACGACAGGGGTAGGACTGAAGCTTTCTTT	CASSHDRGRTEAFF
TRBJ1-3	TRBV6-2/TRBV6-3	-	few	TGTGCCAGCAGTAGCGGTGCCGGAAACACCATATATTTT	CASSSGAGNTIYF
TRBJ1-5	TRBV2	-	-	TGTGCCAGCAGTTCTCAGGGAGGTCGGGGCAATCAGCCCCAGCATTTT	CASSSQGGRGNQPQHF